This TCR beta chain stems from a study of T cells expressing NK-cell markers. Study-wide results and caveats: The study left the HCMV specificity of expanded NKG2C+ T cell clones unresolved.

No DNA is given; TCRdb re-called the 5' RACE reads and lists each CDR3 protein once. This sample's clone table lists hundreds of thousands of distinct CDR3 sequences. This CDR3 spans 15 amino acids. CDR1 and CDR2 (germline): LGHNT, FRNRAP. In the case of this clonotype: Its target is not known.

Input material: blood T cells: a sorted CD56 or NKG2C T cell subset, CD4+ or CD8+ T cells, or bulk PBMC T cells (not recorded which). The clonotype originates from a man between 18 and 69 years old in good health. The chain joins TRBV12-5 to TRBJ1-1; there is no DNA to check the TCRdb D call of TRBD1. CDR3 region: CASGLWTPQVGKAFF.